The 30 T cell receptor beta chains below were found in one sample sequenced in a study of a mutant IDH1 vaccine in newly diagnosed glioma. Regarding time point: week 23, last vaccination. One vaccine dose held 300 ug of mutant IDH1 20-mer peptide and came with topical imiquimod. Here immunoSEQ multiplex PCR was the method, and the copy in TCRdb shows in-frame clones only, minus some. The sample shows 50,000 to 70,000 clones, about 87% of them seen only once. Their target antigens are unknown. The input for sequencing was PBMCs, taken from a glioma patient whose treatment included an IDH1 peptide vaccine. These receptors all come from a man aged 40-49 years with glioma.

This clone showed up just a few times. V and J are TRBV1 and TRBJ1-1; the table gives TRBD1 as D, unverified against the DNA. TRBV1 corresponds to a pseudogene. The CDR3 is 12 amino acids. The CDR3: CTSSPQGREAFF. The CDR3 coding sequence is TGCACCAGCAGTCCACAGGGCCGTGAAGCTTTCTTT.

This clone showed up just a few times. The sample contains more than one DNA sequence encoding this CDR3. The chain combines TRBV18 with TRBJ1-1; 8 bases match TRBD1. Germline V CDR1 and CDR2: KGHSH, LQKENI. This CDR3 comprises 14 residues. The junction had 2 bases not matched to a gene; V was cut back by 3 bases and J by 2 bases. CDR3 protein: CASSPQGANTEAFF. The CDR3 DNA is TGTGCCAGCTCACCTCAGGGGGCCAACACTGAAGCTTTCTTT.

The chain uses TRBV5-8 and TRBJ1-1; no definite D call. The CDR3 is 11 residues long. Deletions cut 3 bases from V and 5 bases from J, with 5 bases between. Looked up from germline, CDR1 is SGHTS and CDR2 is YDEGEE. The CDR3 is CASSWATEAFF. The CDR3, as DNA: TGTGCCAGCAGCTGGGCGACTGAAGCTTTCTTT.

V usage is TRBV5-4 and J usage is TRBJ2-7, with 9 bases aligning to TRBD2. Per germline, CDR1 SGHNT and CDR2 YYREEE (reference sequence). The CDR3 loop spans 15 amino acids. V gave up 4 bases and J gave up 0 bases; unmatched junction bases: 5. This CDR3 reads CASSPRTSDSYEQYF. CDR3 nucleotide sequence: TGTGCCAGCAGCCCAAGGACTAGCGACTCCTACGAGCAGTACTTC.

The chain combines TRBV10-3 with TRBJ1-3; the match to TRBD1 covers 7 bases. V lost 3 bases to trimming and J lost 2 bases; unmatched junction nucleotides: 7. The germline gives CDR1 ENHRY, CDR2 SYGVKD. This CDR3 is 16 amino acids long. As DNA, the CDR3 is TGTGCCATCAGTGATATTAGGGGGCTAGCTGGAAACACCATATATTTT. It yields the protein CAISDIRGLAGNTIYF.

This sequence joins TRBV7-2 and TRBJ2-1, with TRBD2 matching over 12 bases. Germline lookup yields CDR1 SGHTA and CDR2 FQGNSA. V trimming: 2 bases; J trimming: 9 bases; junction bases outside the gene matches: 8. The CDR3 consists of 16 residues. CDR3 protein: CASSLPLAGGPSEQFF. The CDR3 DNA is TGTGCCAGCAGCTTACCGCTAGCGGGAGGGCCGAGTGAGCAGTTCTTC.

The V and J genes are TRBV5-6 and TRBJ2-7; unclear D gene. The V end lost 2 bases, the J end lost 4 bases, and 10 bases lay between the germline ends. The CDR3 sequence is 13 residues long. Germline V gene sequence: CDR1 SGHDT, CDR2 YYEEEE. CDR3 in DNA: TGTGCCAGCAGCTTCGCGCGCTTGTACGAGCAGTACTTC. Translation: CASSFARLYEQYF.

The genes are TRBV5-5 and TRBJ2-7, with a possible D match to TRBD2 (6 bases). Germline V gives CDR1 SGHKS, CDR2 YYEKEE (reference sequence). Trimming left V 2 bases short and J 2 bases short, with 20 bases between. The CDR3 is 17 residues long. The CDR3 DNA is TGTGCCAGCAGCTTTAATGAGGGACTGAGGCTCCCCTACGAGCAGTACTTC. Translation: CASSFNEGLRLPYEQYF.

The V call is TRBV18, the J call TRBJ2-7; TRBD1 agrees at 8 bases. This CDR3 region has 15 residues. Germline V gene data show CDR1 as KGHSH and CDR2 as LQKENI. V dropped 2 bases and J dropped 2; count of bases not matched to a gene: 5. The CDR3 DNA sequence: TGTGCCAGCTCACCATGGGGACAGGCAACCTACGAGCAGTACTTC. Translation: CASSPWGQATYEQYF. The full variable domain, rest sourced from reference TRBV18 and TRBJ2-7, is NAGVMQNPRHLVRRRGQEARLRCSPMKGHSHVYWYRQLPEEGLKFMVYLQKENIIDESGMPKERFSAEFPKEGPSILRIQQVVRGDSAAYFCASSPWGQATYEQYFGPGTRLTVT.

The CDR3 loop reads CASGLVLPQIAGGYEQYF. The CDR3 coding sequence is TGTGCTAGTGGTTTGGTCCTACCACAAATAGCGGGAGGTTACGAGCAGTACTTC. The chain recombines TRBV12-5 with TRBJ2-7, with 10 positions matching TRBD2. The CDR3 spans 18 residues. The junction had 12 bases not matched to a gene; V was cut back by 0 bases and J by 4 bases. CDR1 and CDR2 (germline): LGHNT, FRNRAP.

This rearrangement joins TRBV6-1 to TRBJ2-1; tentatively, D is TRBD2 (5 bases). The CDR3 is 14 residues long. Germline CDR1 MNHNS, CDR2 SASEGT. V dropped 7 bases and J dropped 8 bases, with 18 bases sitting between them. CDR3 in amino acids: CASTSPSSGDEQFF. The CDR3 bases are TGTGCCAGCACCTCCCCCAGCTCCGGGGATGAGCAGTTCTTC.

The chain carries TRBV10-3 and TRBJ2-2; D gene uncertain. Trimming removed 3 bases from V and 3 bases from J, with 5 bases in between. Germline V gene data show CDR1 as ENHRY and CDR2 as SYGVKD. The CDR3 sequence is 13 residues long. CDR3 in DNA: TGTGCCATCAGTGAACCTTACACCGGGGAGCTGTTTTTT. Its protein product is CAISEPYTGELFF.

The rearrangement uses TRBV9 and TRBJ1-3; a weak D match, TRBD1 (5 bases). Looked up from germline, CDR1 is SGDLS and CDR2 is YYNGEE. The CDR3 has 15 residues. The V and J ends lost 4 bases and 0 bases respectively, with 11 bases between them. In DNA form, the CDR3 reads TGTGCCAGCAGCTCGCAGGGCTACTCTGGAAACACCATATATTTT. Protein: CASSSQGYSGNTIYF.

CDR3 DNA sequence: TGTGCCAGCAGTTTACTCTCTGGGGCCAACGTCCTGACTTTC. Protein sequence: CASSLLSGANVLTF. J is TRBJ2-6 and V is TRBV28; D uncertain. V lost 2 bases and J lost 0, with 2 bases in between. The CDR3 loop spans 14 amino acids. Germline loops: CDR1 MDHEN, CDR2 SYDVKM.

This chain connects TRBV7-9 to TRBJ2-1; D is undetermined. The germline CDR1 and CDR2 sequences are SEHNR and FQNEAQ (reference sequence). The germline V and J ends were trimmed by 3 bases and 4 bases, with 7 bases remaining between them. The CDR3 loop spans 13 amino acids. Here the CDR3 DNA reads TGTGCCAGCAGCTTCCGGAATTACAATGAGCAGTTCTTC. Its protein is CASSFRNYNEQFF.

This clone is medium-sized. The CDR3 protein is CATSGSGQGAVVETQYF. The CDR3, as DNA: TGTGCCACCAGCGGGAGCGGTCAGGGGGCTGTTGTGGAGACCCAGTACTTC. The chain links TRBV15 to TRBJ2-5, with 8 bases fitting TRBD1. The CDR3 loop spans 17 amino acids. The junction had 16 bases not matched to a gene; V was cut back by 5 bases and J by 5 bases. Germline V gene data show CDR1 as LNHNV and CDR2 as YYDKDF (reference sequence).

The chain uses TRBV19 and TRBJ2-1; 12 bases line up with TRBD2. Germline lookup yields CDR1 LNHDA and CDR2 SQIVND (reference sequence). V lost 10 bases and J lost 8; bases outside the gene matches: 9. The CDR3 totals 14 residues. The CDR3 sequence is CATRLAGAGYEQFF. The CDR3 DNA reads as TGTGCCACCCGACTAGCGGGAGCTGGGTATGAGCAGTTCTTC.

The CDR3 DNA sequence: TGTGCCAGCAGCCCCGGACTAGCTAGAGCGAAGAACGAGCAGTACTTC. This codes for CASSPGLARAKNEQYF. This sequence joins TRBV7-9 and TRBJ2-7, with TRBD2 identical over 8 bases. The CDR3 sequence is 16 residues long. The germline V gene encodes CDR1 SEHNR and CDR2 FQNEAQ (reference sequence). The V and J ends lost 5 bases and 5 bases, in that order; junction bases with no gene match: 14.

The chain uses TRBV9 and TRBJ2-2; D remains ambiguous. CDR1 is SGDLS, CDR2 YYNGEE, per germline. The ends were cut back, 0 bases at V and 1 base at J, with 13 bases in the middle. This CDR3 spans 17 amino acids. The CDR3: CASSVARELLNTGELFF. In DNA form, the CDR3 reads TGTGCCAGCAGCGTAGCTCGTGAACTTCTGAACACCGGGGAGCTGTTTTTT.

V and J are TRBV14 and TRBJ1-1; D is undetermined. Trimming removed 1 base at V and 2 bases at J, with 11 bases between. Germline V gene data show CDR1 as SGHDN and CDR2 as FVKESK. The CDR3 sequence is 15 residues long. In nucleotides, the CDR3 is TGTGCCAGCAGCCAAGTTCTATCCGAAAACACTGAAGCTTTCTTT. Protein product: CASSQVLSENTEAFF.

This chain links TRBV6-7 with TRBJ2-1; possibly TRBD1 or TRBD2 for D (5 bases each). Being an ORF, TRBV6-7 has a function that is uncertain. The V end was cut by 6 bases, the J end by 13 bases, with 16 bases between. The CDR3 is 12 residues long. The CDR3 region is CASRTLGWGQFF. The CDR3 coding sequence is TGTGCCAGCAGAACACTAGGATGGGGCCAGTTCTTC.

The chain joins TRBV28 to TRBJ2-7; D perhaps matches TRBD1 (6 bases). The germline gives CDR1 MDHEN, CDR2 SYDVKM. The CDR3 spans 16 residues. Trimming stripped 6 bases from V and 4 bases from J, with 22 bases between. CDR3 residues: CASRSQGHSNFYEQYF. The CDR3 coding sequence is TGTGCCAGCAGGTCCCAGGGGCATAGTAACTTTTACGAGCAGTACTTC.

This sequence joins TRBV18 and TRBJ2-1; 7 bases are shared with TRBD2. Per germline, CDR1 KGHSH and CDR2 LQKENI. The CDR3 consists of 16 residues. Losses at the gene ends were 2 bases for V and 4 bases for J; bases not matched to a gene: 8. This CDR3 is CASSPERTSFYNEQFF. The CDR3 coding sequence is TGTGCCAGCTCACCAGAGAGGACTAGTTTTTACAATGAGCAGTTCTTC.

The rearrangement uses TRBV5-1 and TRBJ2-7; 9 bases are a match to TRBD1. Unmatched junction bases numbered 6, after V lost 4 bases and J lost 1 base. The CDR3 extends over 15 amino acids. CDR1 and CDR2 (germline): SGHRS, YFSETQ. The CDR3 loop reads CASSRYGTGSYEQYF. DNA for the CDR3: TGCGCCAGCAGCAGGTACGGGACAGGGTCCTACGAGCAGTACTTC. Together with reference TRBV5-1 and TRBJ2-7, the CDR3 gives the full variable domain: KAGVTQTPRYLIKTRGQQVTLSCSPISGHRSVSWYQQTPGQGLQFLFEYFSETQRNKGNFPGRFSGRQFSNSRSEMNVSTLELGDSALYLCASSRYGTGSYEQYFGPGTRLTVT.

This clone was seen a few times. The rearrangement uses TRBV5-4 and TRBJ2-7; TRBD1 matches 8 bases. The CDR3 loop spans 15 amino acids. With V trimmed by 4 bases and J by 0 bases, 6 bases remained unmatched. Germline V gene data show CDR1 as SGHNT and CDR2 as YYREEE (reference sequence). The CDR3 reads CASSKTGTGSYEQYF. The CDR3 nucleotides read TGTGCCAGCAGCAAAACCGGGACAGGCTCCTACGAGCAGTACTTC.

This clone was counted only a few times. Different DNA sequences within this sample yield the same CDR3. This rearrangement joins TRBV7-2 to TRBJ2-7, with TRBD2 matching 11 bases. The CDR3 has 14 residues. Looked up from germline, CDR1 is SGHTA and CDR2 is FQGNSA. The V gene end was trimmed by 5 bases and the J gene end by 4 bases; junction bases not matched to a gene: 4. In DNA, the CDR3 is TGTGCCAGCAGCGGGACTAGCGGACTTTACGAGCAGTACTTC. Residues: CASSGTSGLYEQYF.

V usage is TRBV7-2 and J usage is TRBJ1-6; no clear D gene. Germline V gene sequence: CDR1 SGHTA, CDR2 FQGNSA. CDR3 length: 17 amino acids. V gave up 6 bases and J gave up 6 bases, with 21 bases separating them. The CDR3 sequence: CASSSRSGLLFNSPLHF. CDR3 sequence (DNA): TGTGCCAGCAGTTCCAGAAGTGGCTTACTCTTTAATTCACCCCTCCACTTT.

This clone was seen just once. The CDR3: CASSKSGLAGGTEQYF. The CDR3 DNA reads as TGTGCCAGTAGTAAATCGGGACTAGCGGGAGGCACCGAGCAGTACTTC. The chain recombines TRBV19 with TRBJ2-7; TRBD2 matches 15 bases. The CDR3 runs to 16 residues. CDR1 and CDR2 from the germline V gene are LNHDA and SQIVND (reference sequence). V gave up 4 bases and J gave up 6 bases; unmatched junction bases: 7.

The chain recombines TRBV9 with TRBJ1-5, with TRBD1 as a possible D gene (5 bases). Germline assignment: CDR1 SGDLS and CDR2 YYNGEE. Trimming pared 0 bases from V and 4 bases from J, leaving 17 bases between. The CDR3 totals 17 residues. Here the CDR3 DNA reads TGTGCCAGCAGCGTAGGTTTGGGGGAAAACTCTAATCAGCCCCAGCATTTT. Translating it yields CASSVGLGENSNQPQHF.

This chain links TRBV19 with TRBJ2-7; D gene unclear. The length of the CDR3 is 13 residues. The V end was cut by 11 bases, the J end by 5 bases, with 19 bases between. Per germline, CDR1 LNHDA and CDR2 SQIVND (reference sequence). The CDR3 DNA follows: TGTGCCGGAAGTTTGTCCCTGCAGGACGAGCAGTACTTC. This gives the protein CAGSLSLQDEQYF.